Listed below are T cell receptor beta chains from one sample, sequenced in a study of blood T cell repertoires in COVID-19. Libraries were prepared by immunoSEQ multiplex PCR; TCRdb keeps only in-frame clonotypes and omits some of them. Of 300,000 to 400,000 clones listed, approximately 87% are singletons. The sample consisted of PBMCs or T cells enriched from blood (not recorded which). The receptors shown here come from a woman aged 25-40 years with acute COVID-19. CDR3s include the opening cysteine and the closing phenylalanine or tryptophan.

V: TRBV15
CDR3: CATSSRGIEAFF

V: TRBV2
CDR3: CASSVLAGANEQFF

V: TRBV5-5
CDR3: CASGHIGNQPQHF

V: TRBV6-2/TRBV6-3
CDR3: CASSYSSGGGDEKLFF

V: TRBV30
CDR3: CAWSGKTVNTEAFF

V: TRBV5-1
CDR3: CASSIQGQGTNYGYTF

V: TRBV4-2
CDR3: CASSPSLLAGGPESYNEQFF

V: TRBV27
CDR3: CASSHQWGGQYF

V: TRBV19
CDR3: CASSLTGEGQPQHF

V: TRBV24-1
CDR3: CATSVADSSGQPQHF

V: TRBV18
CDR3: CASSPLTGIYEQYF

V: TRBV10-3
CDR3: CAISLTGSTEAFF

V: TRBV11-1
CDR3: CASSIRTDEQYF

V: TRBV7-2
CDR3: CASSLRGSSYNSPLHF

V: TRBV2
CDR3: CASSGTRGGKLPNEQFF

V: TRBV11-2
CDR3: CASSLGATLYGYTF

V: TRBV5-6
CDR3: CASKLGGAPNEKLFF

V: TRBV7-9
CDR3: CASSFFLGSLSTDTQYF

V: TRBV19
CDR3: CASSISPNYGYTF

V: TRBV6-6
CDR3: CASSYGRYGYTF

V: TRBV19
CDR3: CASSLAGGLMSGANVLTF

V: TRBV5-4
CDR3: CASSYRLAGEQYF

V: TRBV10-2
CDR3: CASSGRGGVLDPNYGYTF

V: TRBV20-1
CDR3: CSASLSFNYGYTF

V: TRBV4-3
CDR3: CASSQARGRADTQYF

V: TRBV5-1
CDR3: CASSPGTVPTGELFF

V: TRBV19
CDR3: CASSIGTELSGANVLTF

V: TRBV5-1
CDR3: CASSLGLAGGPSTDTQYF

V: TRBV19
CDR3: CASSSGVGTEAFF

V: TRBV30
CDR3: CAWSLNDNSNQPQHF

V: TRBV24-1
CDR3: CATRDRGFTEAFF

V: TRBV18
CDR3: CASSPQGARNTGELFF

V: TRBV7-2
CDR3: CASSLLQLGGYTF

V: TRBV5-6
CDR3: CASSTGVSSYNSPLHF

V: TRBV5-6
CDR3: CASSLRGRGKNQPQHF

V: TRBV7-3
CDR3: CASSLEPLSNTEAFF

V: TRBV2
CDR3: CASMGLATNEQFF

V: TRBV20-1
CDR3: CSASKGQSNQPQHF

V: TRBV5-4
CDR3: CASSAPTTDTQYF

V: TRBV24-1
CDR3: CATSDPGHMTPQHF

V: TRBV6-2/TRBV6-3
CDR3: CASSSTGSYEQYF

V: TRBV7-2
CDR3: CASSPLGGGTPTDTQYF

V: TRBV24-1
CDR3: CAEPGLASNEQFF

V: TRBV6-2/TRBV6-3
CDR3: CASSLLIYEQYF

V: TRBV9
CDR3: CASSVGEGRLQPQHF

V: TRBV2
CDR3: CASSRGQLIYNYGYTF